Sequencing of this T cell receptor beta chain was carried out in a study of blood T cells in healthy people across ages. Whole-study results and caveats: Samples with more naive T cells showed higher observed beta diversity. Expanded clonotype shifts may have been confounded, as the donors had an unknown CMV status.

The germline V gene has CDR1 SGHKS and CDR2 YYEKEE (reference sequence). V dropped 3 bases and J dropped 7 bases, with 11 bases sitting between them. The CDR3 has 12 amino acids. The donors, all healthy, were Caucasians living in Russia, aged about 6 to 100. As regards this clonotype: No antigen is known for it.

Primed by a sample-barcoded 5' primer and a J-beta primer mix, a second PCR proceeded for about 7 to 11 cycles. Every molecule of cDNA carried a tag from a template-switch adaptor with 12 random nucleotides. TCRdb re-analysed the 5' RACE reads in MiXCR, keeping a single row per CDR3 protein. The table includes approximately 2,000,000 distinct CDR3 sequences, roughly 43% detected once. The sequencing sample was made of blood. The V gene is TRBV5-5, the J gene TRBJ2-7; possible D gene TRBD1, 6 bases. The receptor was isolated from a human donor in good health. CDR3 region: CASSWTVAEQYF. The CDR3 DNA sequence: TGTGCCAGCAGCTGGACAGTAGCTGAGCAGTACTTC.